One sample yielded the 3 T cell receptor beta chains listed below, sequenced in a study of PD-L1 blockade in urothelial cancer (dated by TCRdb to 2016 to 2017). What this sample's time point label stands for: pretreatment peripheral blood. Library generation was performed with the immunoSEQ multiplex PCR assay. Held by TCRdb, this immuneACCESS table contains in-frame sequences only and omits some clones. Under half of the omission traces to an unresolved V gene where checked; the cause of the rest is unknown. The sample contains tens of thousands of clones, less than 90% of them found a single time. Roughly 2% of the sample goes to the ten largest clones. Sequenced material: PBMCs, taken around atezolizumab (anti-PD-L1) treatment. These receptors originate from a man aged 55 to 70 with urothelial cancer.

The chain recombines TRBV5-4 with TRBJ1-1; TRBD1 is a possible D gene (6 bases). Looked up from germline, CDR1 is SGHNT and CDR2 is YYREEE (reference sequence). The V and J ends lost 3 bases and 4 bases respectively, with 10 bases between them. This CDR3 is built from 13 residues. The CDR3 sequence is CASSSGGGTEAFF. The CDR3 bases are TGTGCCAGCAGCTCTGGGGGCGGCACTGAAGCTTTCTTT.

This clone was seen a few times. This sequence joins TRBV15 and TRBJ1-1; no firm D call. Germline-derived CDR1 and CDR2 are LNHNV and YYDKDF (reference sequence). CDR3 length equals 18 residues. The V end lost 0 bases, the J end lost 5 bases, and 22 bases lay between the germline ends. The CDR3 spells CATSRDYIVGRRKTEAFF. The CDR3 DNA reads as TGTGCCACCAGCAGAGATTATATTGTGGGCAGGAGGAAAACTGAAGCTTTCTTT.

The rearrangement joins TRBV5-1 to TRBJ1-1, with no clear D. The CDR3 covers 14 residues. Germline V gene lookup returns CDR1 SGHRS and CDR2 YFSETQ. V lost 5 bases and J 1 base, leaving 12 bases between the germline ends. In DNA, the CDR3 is TGCGCCAGCAGGAAGGGAGGCCCGAACACTGAAGCTTTCTTT. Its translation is CASRKGGPNTEAFF.